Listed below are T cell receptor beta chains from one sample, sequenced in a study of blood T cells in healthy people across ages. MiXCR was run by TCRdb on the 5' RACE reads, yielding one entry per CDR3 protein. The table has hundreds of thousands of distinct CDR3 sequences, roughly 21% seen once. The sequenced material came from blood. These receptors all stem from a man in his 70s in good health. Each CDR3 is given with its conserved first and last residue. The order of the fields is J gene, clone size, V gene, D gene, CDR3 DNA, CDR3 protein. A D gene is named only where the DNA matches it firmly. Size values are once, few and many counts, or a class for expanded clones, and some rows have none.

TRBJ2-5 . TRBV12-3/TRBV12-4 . TGTGCCAGCAGTTTACTGGTTGAAGAGACCCAGTACTTC CASSLLVEETQYF
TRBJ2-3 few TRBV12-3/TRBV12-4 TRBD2 TGTGCCAGCAGTTTACTAGCGGGAGGGCCGCGGACAGATACGCAGTATTTT CASSLLAGGPRTDTQYF
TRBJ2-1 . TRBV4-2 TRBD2 TGTGCCAGCAGCCAACGGCTAGCGGGAATTACCTCCTACAATGAGCAGTTCTTC CASSQRLAGITSYNEQFF
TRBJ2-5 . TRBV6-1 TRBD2 TGTGCCAGCAGTGGGACTAGAGGATATGGGGATGAGCAGTCCTTC CASSGTRGYGDEQSF
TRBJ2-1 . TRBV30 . TGTGCCCTGATCGATTCGGATGAGCAGTTCTTC CALIDSDEQFF
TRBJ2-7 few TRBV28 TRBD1 TGTGCCAGCAGTGTGGACAGGGTAGGGTTCGAGCAGTACTTC CASSVDRVGFEQYF
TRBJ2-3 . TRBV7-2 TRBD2 TGTGCCAGCAGCTTAGCGGGGGGGAACACAGATACGCAGTATTTT CASSLAGGNTDTQYF
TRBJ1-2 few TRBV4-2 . TGTGCCAGCAGCCAAGATAGGAATACTAACTATGGCTACACCTTC CASSQDRNTNYGYTF
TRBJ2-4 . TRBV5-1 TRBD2 TGCGCCAGCAGCAACGGCGGGACTAGCGGGAATATAGCCAAAAACATTCAGTACTTC CASSNGGTSGNIAKNIQYF
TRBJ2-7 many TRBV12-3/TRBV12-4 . TGTGCCAGTTCCGGACAGAGCGAATACGAGCAGTACTTC CASSGQSEYEQYF
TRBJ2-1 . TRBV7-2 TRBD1 TGTGCCAGCAGCAAAGACAGGGATCACTCCTACAATGAGCAGTTCTTC CASSKDRDHSYNEQFF
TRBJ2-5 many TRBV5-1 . TGCGCCAGCAGCTTGGGCGCGGATCAAGAGACCCAGTACTTC CASSLGADQETQYF
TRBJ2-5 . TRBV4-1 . TGCGCCAGCAGCCAAGATCTTCGGTCACAAGAGACCCAGTACTTC CASSQDLRSQETQYF
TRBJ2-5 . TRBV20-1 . TGCAGTGCAACCGTCCAGACCCAAGAGACCCAGTACTTC CSATVQTQETQYF
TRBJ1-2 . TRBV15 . TGTGCCACCTCCAGGGCCCTCCAAGGGAGCTACACCTTC CATSRALQGSYTF
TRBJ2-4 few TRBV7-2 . TGTGCCAGCAGCGTACAGGGACCGGTCGAAAAAAACATTCAGTACTTC CASSVQGPVEKNIQYF
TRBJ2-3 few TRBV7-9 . TGTGCCAGCAGCCGGACTGTTACTTTCACAGATACGCAGTATTTT CASSRTVTFTDTQYF
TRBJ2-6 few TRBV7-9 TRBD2 TGTGCCAGCACTATCCGGGCGGCGGGAGCCTCTGGGGCCAACGTCCTGACTTTC CASTIRAAGASGANVLTF
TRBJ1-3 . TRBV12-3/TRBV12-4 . TGTGCCAGCAGTTTAGGTTACTCTGGAAACACCATATATTTT CASSLGYSGNTIYF
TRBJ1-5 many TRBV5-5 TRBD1 TGTGCCAGCAGCTCGACAGGGACGAGCAATCAGCCCCAGCATTTT CASSSTGTSNQPQHF
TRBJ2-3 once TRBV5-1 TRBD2 TGCGCCAGCAGCCCGGGGGGGTTGGTGCAGTATTTT CASSPGGLVQYF
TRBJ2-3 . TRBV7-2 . TGTGCCAGCAGCTGGGGACCAGATACGCAGTATTTT CASSWGPDTQYF
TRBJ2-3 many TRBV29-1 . TGCAGCGTACGGGACGGCACAGATACGCAGTATTTT CSVRDGTDTQYF
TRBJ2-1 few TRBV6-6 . TGTGCCAGCAGTACAACCGGGGCGATCGGCAATGAGCAGTTCTTC CASSTTGAIGNEQFF
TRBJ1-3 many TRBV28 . TGTGCCAGCGAGTTGTCGGGAATGGGCTCTGGAAACACCATATATTTT CASELSGMGSGNTIYF
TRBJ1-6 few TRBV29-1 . TGCAGCGTTCACGGTACTGATAATTCACCCCTCCACTTT CSVHGTDNSPLHF
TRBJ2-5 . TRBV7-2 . TGTGCCTCAAAGGAGTCCGAGACCCAGTATTTC CASKESETQYF
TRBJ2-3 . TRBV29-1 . TGCAGCGGAGGCACCGGACCAGATACGCAGTATTTT CSGGTGPDTQYF